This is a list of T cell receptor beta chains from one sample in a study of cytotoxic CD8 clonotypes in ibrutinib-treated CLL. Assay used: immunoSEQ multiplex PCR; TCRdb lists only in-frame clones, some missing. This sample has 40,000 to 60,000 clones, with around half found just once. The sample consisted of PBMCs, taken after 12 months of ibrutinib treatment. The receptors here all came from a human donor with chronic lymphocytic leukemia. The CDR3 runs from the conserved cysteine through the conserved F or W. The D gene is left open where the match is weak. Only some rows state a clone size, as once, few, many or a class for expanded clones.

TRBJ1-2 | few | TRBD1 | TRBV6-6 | CASTPVGPTGNYGYTF | TGTGCCAGCACCCCGGTCGGTCCGACAGGGAACTATGGCTACACCTTC
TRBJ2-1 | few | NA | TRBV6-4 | CASSESGQFF | TGTGCCAGCAGTGAATCGGGGCAGTTCTTC
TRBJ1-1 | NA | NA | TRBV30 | CAGRVVTNTEAFF | TGTGCCGGGAGGGTCGTTACGAACACTGAAGCTTTCTTT
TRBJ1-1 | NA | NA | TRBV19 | CASSAGGAPAFF | TGTGCCAGTAGTGCGGGGGGAGCTCCCGCTTTCTTT
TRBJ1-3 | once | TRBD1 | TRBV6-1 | CASSAVPGQGGGNTIYF | TGTGCCAGCAGTGCGGTTCCGGGACAGGGAGGAGGAAACACCATATATTTT
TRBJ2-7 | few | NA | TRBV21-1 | CASSNVSAVGEQYF | TGTGCCAGCAGCAATGTCTCTGCTGTGGGAGAGCAGTACTTC
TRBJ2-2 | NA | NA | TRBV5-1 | CASSLAMGSTGELFF | TGCGCCAGCAGCTTGGCTATGGGCTCGACCGGGGAGCTGTTTTTT
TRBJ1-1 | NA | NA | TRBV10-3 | CAISGHPRGEGAEAFF | TGTGCCATCAGTGGGCATCCCAGAGGAGAAGGGGCTGAAGCTTTCTTT
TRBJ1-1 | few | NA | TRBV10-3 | CAISEQVNTEAFF | TGTGCCATCAGTGAGCAGGTGAACACTGAAGCTTTCTTT
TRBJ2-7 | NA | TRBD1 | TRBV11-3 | CASSQGVSYEQYF | TGTGCCAGCAGCCAGGGGGTTTCCTACGAGCAGTACTTC
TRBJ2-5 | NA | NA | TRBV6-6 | CASSQETQYF | TGTGCCAGCAGTCAAGAGACCCAGTACTTC
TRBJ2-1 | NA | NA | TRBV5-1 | CASAPGTGSVNEQFF | TGCGCCAGCGCGCCAGGGACGGGATCGGTAAATGAGCAGTTCTTC
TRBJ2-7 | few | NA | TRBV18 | CASSPPHRSSYEQYF | TGTGCCAGCTCACCACCACACAGGAGCTCCTACGAGCAGTACTTC
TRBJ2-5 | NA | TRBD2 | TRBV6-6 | CASSRVLAGRETQYF | TGTGCCAGCAGTCGGGTACTAGCGGGACGAGAGACCCAGTACTTC
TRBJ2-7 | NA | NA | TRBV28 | CASSLTRKQYF | TGTGCCAGCAGTCTCACTCGGAAGCAGTACTTC
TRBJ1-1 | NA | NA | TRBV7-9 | CASSNRPNTEAFF | TGTGCCAGCAGCAATAGACCGAACACTGAAGCTTTCTTT
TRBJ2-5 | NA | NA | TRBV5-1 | CASSWGQETQYF | TGCGCCAGCAGCTGGGGCCAAGAGACCCAGTACTTC
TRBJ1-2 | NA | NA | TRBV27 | CASSLSGIYNYGYTF | TGTGCCAGCAGTTTATCAGGCATCTATAACTATGGCTACACCTTC
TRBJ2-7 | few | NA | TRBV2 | CASSPRGQGYEQYF | TGTGCCAGCAGTCCCAGGGGTCAGGGGTACGAGCAGTACTTC
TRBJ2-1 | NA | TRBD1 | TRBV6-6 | CASSYGTGGDEQFF | TGTGCCAGCAGTTACGGGACAGGGGGCGACGAGCAGTTCTTC
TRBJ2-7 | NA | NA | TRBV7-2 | CASSLAPGLPYEQYF | TGTGCCAGCAGCTTAGCGCCAGGGTTACCCTACGAGCAGTACTTC
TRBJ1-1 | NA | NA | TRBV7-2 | CASSPYSGVGTEAFF | TGTGCCAGCAGCCCCTACTCGGGGGTCGGAACTGAAGCTTTCTTT
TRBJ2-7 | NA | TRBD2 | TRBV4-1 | CASSHTGTSSAYEQYF | TGCGCCAGCAGCCATACCGGGACTAGCTCAGCCTACGAGCAGTACTTC
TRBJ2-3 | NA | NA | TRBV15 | CATSRDLAGLSTDTQYF | TGTGCCACCAGCAGAGATCTGGCCGGTTTAAGCACAGATACGCAGTATTTT
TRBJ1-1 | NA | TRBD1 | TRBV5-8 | CASSKTGGWATEAFF | TGTGCCAGCAGCAAGACAGGGGGCTGGGCCACTGAAGCTTTCTTT
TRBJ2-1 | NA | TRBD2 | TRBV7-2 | CASTGTTYNEQFF | TGTGCCAGCACCGGGACTACCTACAATGAGCAGTTCTTC
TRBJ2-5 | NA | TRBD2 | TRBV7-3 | CASSLGVLAGGVETQYF | TGTGCCAGCAGCTTAGGGGTACTAGCGGGAGGGGTAGAGACCCAGTACTTC
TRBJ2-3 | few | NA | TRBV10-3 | CAISVAGSTDTQYF | TGTGCCATCAGTGTGGCGGGAAGCACAGATACGCAGTATTTT
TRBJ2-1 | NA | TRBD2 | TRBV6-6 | CASVSGRAVAYNEQFF | TGTGCCAGCGTGAGCGGGAGGGCCGTAGCCTACAATGAGCAGTTCTTC
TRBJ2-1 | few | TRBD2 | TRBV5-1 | CASSPDGTSYNEQFF | TGCGCCAGCAGCCCTGATGGGACTAGCTACAATGAGCAGTTCTTC
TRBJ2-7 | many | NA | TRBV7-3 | CASRDGLSYEQYF | TGTGCCAGCAGAGACGGACTGTCCTACGAGCAGTACTTC
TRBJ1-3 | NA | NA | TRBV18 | CASSLQAQGAGNTIYF | TGTGCCAGCTCACTTCAAGCACAGGGCGCTGGAAACACCATATATTTT
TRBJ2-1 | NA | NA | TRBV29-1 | CSVERLWGLGLNINEQFF | TGCAGCGTTGAACGGTTGTGGGGGCTCGGACTTAACATCAATGAGCAGTTCTTC
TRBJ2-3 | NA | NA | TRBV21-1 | CASSKLRGVRSRGDTQYF | TGTGCCAGCAGCAAATTGCGAGGGGTCAGGAGTCGGGGAGATACGCAGTATTTT
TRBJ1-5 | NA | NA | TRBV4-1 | CASSQVTGNQPQHF | TGCGCCAGCAGCCAAGTAACAGGGAATCAGCCCCAGCATTTT
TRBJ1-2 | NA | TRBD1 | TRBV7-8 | CASSRTDRGQGYTF | TGTGCCAGCAGCCGAACGGACAGGGGGCAAGGCTACACCTTC
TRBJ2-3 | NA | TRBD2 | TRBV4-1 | CASSQGLASGRTDTQYF | TGCGCCAGCAGCCAAGGTTTAGCTAGCGGGCGCACAGATACGCAGTATTTT
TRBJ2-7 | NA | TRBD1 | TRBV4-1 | CASSPRWDSSYEQYF | TGCGCCAGCAGCCCCCGTTGGGACAGCTCCTACGAGCAGTACTTC
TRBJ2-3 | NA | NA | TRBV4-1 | CASSRSGAGTSTDTQYF | TGCGCCAGCAGCCGTTCAGGGGCGGGAACTAGCACAGATACGCAGTATTTT
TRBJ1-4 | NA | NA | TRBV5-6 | CASSLSRGAANEKLFF | TGTGCCAGCAGCTTGTCGAGGGGTGCGGCTAATGAAAAACTGTTTTTT
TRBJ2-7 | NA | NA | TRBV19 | CATTRGSGEQYF | TGTGCCACCACGAGAGGGTCGGGCGAGCAGTACTTC
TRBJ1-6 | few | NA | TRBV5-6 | CASSLASMFSYNSPLHF | TGTGCCAGCAGCTTGGCCTCGATGTTCTCCTATAATTCACCCCTCCACTTT
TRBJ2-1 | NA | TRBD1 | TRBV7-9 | CASSSPSGTGNYNEQFF | TGTGCCAGCAGCTCCCCATCCGGGACAGGGAACTACAATGAGCAGTTCTTC
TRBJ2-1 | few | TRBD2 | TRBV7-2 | CASSLGLAHNEQFF | TGTGCCAGCAGCTTGGGACTAGCGCACAATGAGCAGTTCTTC
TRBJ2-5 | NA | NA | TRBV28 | CASSLVGTQYF | TGTGCCAGCAGTCTGGTCGGGACCCAGTACTTC
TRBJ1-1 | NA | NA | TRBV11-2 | CASSLGLQGTEAFF | TGTGCCAGCAGCTTAGGGTTACAGGGCACTGAAGCTTTCTTT
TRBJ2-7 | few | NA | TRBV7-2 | CASSLGQVYEQYF | TGTGCCAGCAGCTTAGGGCAGGTATACGAGCAGTACTTC
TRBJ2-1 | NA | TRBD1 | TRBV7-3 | CASSLGTGPNEQFF | TGTGCCAGCAGCTTAGGGACAGGGCCCAATGAGCAGTTCTTC
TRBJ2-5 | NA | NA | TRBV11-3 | CASSLGGDQETQYF | TGTGCCAGCAGCTTAGGGGGAGACCAAGAGACCCAGTACTTC
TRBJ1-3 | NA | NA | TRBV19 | CASSEGSLSGNTIYF | TGTGCCAGTTCCGAGGGTTCACTATCTGGAAACACCATATATTTT
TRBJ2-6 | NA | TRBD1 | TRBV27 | CASSRGDRKGPGANVLTF | TGTGCCAGCAGCCGAGGGGACAGGAAAGGGCCTGGGGCCAACGTCCTGACTTTC
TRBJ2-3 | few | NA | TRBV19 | CASSIGGRFDTQYF | TGTGCCAGTAGTATAGGTGGGAGGTTTGATACGCAGTATTTT
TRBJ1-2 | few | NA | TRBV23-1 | CASSQSPGLRDGYTF | TGCGCCAGCAGTCAATCGCCAGGCCTCCGGGATGGCTACACCTTC
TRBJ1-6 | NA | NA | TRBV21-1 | CASSDDRLGDSPLHF | TGTGCCAGCAGCGATGACAGGCTAGGGGATTCACCCCTCCACTTT
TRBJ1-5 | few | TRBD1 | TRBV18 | CASSPGQGNQPQHF | TGTGCCAGCTCACCAGGACAGGGCAATCAGCCCCAGCATTTT
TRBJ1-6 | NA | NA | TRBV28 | CASSLGLALNSPLHF | TGTGCCAGCAGCCTGGGGTTGGCGTTGAATTCACCCCTCCACTTT
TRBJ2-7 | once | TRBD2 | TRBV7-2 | CASSLGTSGSYEQYF | TGTGCCAGCAGCTTAGGGACTAGCGGTTCCTACGAGCAGTACTTC
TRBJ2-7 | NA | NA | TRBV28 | CASIEAGTRYEQYF | TGTGCCAGCATCGAGGCGGGAACCCGCTACGAGCAGTACTTC
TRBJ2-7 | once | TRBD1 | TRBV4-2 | CASSQDKTGGYEQYF | TGTGCCAGCAGCCAAGATAAGACAGGGGGCTACGAGCAGTACTTC